This T cell receptor (beta chain) was observed in a study of blood T cell repertoires in COVID-19. Study details: Specimens from acute and convalescent COVID-19 originated in the United States, Italy and Spain.

The table came from immunoSEQ multiplex PCR; TCRdb's copy has only in-frame clones and leaves some out. The profile shows about 150,000 clones, 70% to 90% of them singletons. This CDR3 comprises 17 residues. After removal of 4 bases from V and 0 bases from J, the junction contained 5 bases not matched to a gene. Germline V gene data show CDR1 as MDHEN and CDR2 as SYDVKM. The chain combines TRBV28 with TRBJ1-4; the match to TRBD1 covers 10 bases. Sequencing was performed on peripheral blood. The TCR originated in a man over 45 who had recovered from COVID-19. The CDR3 DNA reads TGTGCCAGCAGTTCAGCCGGGACAGGGGCAACTAATGAAAAACTGTTTTTT. Its translation: CASSSAGTGATNEKLFF.